This TCR beta chain was documented in a study of T cell responses to AZD1222 COVID-19 vaccine. Overall study context: Second-dose schedules of about 4 or about 12 weeks were combined.

The method was immunoSEQ multiplex PCR; TCRdb's version includes in-frame clones alone and lacks a portion of them. The sample carries about 100,000 clones, about 86% recorded once. CDR1 LGHNA and CDR2 YSLEER come from the germline V gene. The V gene lost 6 bases and the J gene lost 9 bases, with 12 bases spanning the gap. The CDR3 is 13 amino acids. Study observations and caveats: The sample set comprised mostly white British donors with more females, and clonal diversity was possibly underestimated. Repertoires were obtained only post-peak T cell response.

Notes on this clone: The antigen remains undetermined.

Sequenced here: peripheral blood, sampled on day 0 of AZD1222 vaccination. This clonotype was sampled from an adult in good health. This sequence joins TRBV4-3 and TRBJ1-6; a possible D gene is TRBD1 (6 bases). The CDR3 region is CASRRTVRSPLHF. In DNA, the CDR3 is TGCGCCAGCAGGAGGACAGTCCGTTCACCCCTCCACTTT.